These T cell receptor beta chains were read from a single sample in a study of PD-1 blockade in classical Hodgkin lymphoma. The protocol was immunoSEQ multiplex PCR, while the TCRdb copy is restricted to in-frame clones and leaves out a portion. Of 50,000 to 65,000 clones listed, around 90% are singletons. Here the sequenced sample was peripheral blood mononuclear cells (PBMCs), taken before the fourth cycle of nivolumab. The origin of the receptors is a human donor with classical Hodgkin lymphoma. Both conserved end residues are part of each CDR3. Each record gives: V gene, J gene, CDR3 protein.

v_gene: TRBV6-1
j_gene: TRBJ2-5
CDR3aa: CASSQDLKETQYF

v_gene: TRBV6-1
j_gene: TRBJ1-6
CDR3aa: CASNRETAANSPLHF

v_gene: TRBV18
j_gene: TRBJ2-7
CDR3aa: CASSPPNRVQGSYEQYF

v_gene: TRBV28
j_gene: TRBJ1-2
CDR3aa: CASTSPGDQKAGYTF

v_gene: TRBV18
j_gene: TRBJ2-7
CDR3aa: CASSRTGEEEQYF

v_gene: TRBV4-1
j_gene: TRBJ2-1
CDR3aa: CASSHPSLATWSREQFF

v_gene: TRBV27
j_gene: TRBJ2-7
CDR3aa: CASSLRSTREQYF

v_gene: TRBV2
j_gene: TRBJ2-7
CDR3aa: CASSEGFGGSLYEQYF

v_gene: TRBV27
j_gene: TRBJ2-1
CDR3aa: CASSFQLRLGSPKNEQFF

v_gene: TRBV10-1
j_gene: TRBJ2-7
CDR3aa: CAIEPGQGAYEQYF

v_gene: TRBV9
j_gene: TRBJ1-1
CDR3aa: CASSVGARNTEAFF

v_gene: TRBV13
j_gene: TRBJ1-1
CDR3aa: CASSFRDRGTEAFF

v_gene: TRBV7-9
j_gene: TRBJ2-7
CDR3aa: CASSPASGGRYEQYF

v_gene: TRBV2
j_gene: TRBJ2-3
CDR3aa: CASRDRVGADTQYF

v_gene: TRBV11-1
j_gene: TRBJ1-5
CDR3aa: CASSLVPNQPQHF

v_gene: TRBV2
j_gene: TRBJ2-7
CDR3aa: CASSEGGQGGNEQYF

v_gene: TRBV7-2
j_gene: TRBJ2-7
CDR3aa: CASSKPILGLAYEQYF

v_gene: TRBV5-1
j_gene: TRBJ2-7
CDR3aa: CASSRSLQGSYEQYF

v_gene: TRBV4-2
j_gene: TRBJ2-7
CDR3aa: CASSEERGPLYEQYF

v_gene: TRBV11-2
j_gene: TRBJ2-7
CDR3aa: CASLPLWLAGGSSYEQYF

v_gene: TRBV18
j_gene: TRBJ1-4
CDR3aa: CASSPLGASATNEKLFF

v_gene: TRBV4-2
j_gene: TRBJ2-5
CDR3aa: CASSQTSGGAETQYF